This T cell receptor (beta chain) is from a study of cytomegalovirus exposure and HLA in healthy donors. Study-wide findings and caveats: The study found most TCR sequences rare, yet found some public TCRs in many donors.

Researchers ran the PCR with 60 Vbeta and 13 Jbeta primers. Assay: immunoSEQ multiplex PCR; the TCRdb copy retains only in-frame clones and omits some. The table has around 85,000 clones, about 80% seen once; the top ten hold 7.3%. CDR3 length: 14 residues. The trim removed 3 bases at V and 3 bases at J, leaving 6 bases unmatched. Per germline, CDR1 SGDLS and CDR2 YYNGEE. This clone has a single count. Its antigen is unknown. Sequenced material: PBMCs. This sequence joins TRBV9 and TRBJ2-7; 7 nucleotides match TRBD1. This sequence was found in a man aged 25-45 years in good health and CMV-seronegative. As DNA, the CDR3 is TGTGCCAGCAGCGCCGCGACAGGGTTCTACGAGCAGTACTTC. As protein: CASSAATGFYEQYF.